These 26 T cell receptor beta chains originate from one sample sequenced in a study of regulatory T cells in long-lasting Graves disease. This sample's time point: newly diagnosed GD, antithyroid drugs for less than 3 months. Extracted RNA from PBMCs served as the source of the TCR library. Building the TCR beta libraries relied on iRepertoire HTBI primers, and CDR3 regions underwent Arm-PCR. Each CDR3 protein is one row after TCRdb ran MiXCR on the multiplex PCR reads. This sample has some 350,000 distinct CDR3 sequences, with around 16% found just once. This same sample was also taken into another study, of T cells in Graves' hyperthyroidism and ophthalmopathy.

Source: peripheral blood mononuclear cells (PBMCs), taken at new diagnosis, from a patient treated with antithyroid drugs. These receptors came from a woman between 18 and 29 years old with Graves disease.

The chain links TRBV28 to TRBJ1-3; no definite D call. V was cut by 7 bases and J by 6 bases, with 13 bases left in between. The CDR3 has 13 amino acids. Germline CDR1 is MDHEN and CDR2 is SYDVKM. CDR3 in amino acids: CASTQGRENTIYF. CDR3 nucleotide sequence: TGTGCCAGCACCCAAGGAAGGGAAAACACCATATATTTT.

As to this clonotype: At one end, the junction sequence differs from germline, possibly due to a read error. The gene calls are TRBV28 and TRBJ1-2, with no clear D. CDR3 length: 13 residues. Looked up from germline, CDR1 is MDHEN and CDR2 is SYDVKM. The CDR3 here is CAGSLSGISGYTF. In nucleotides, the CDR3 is TGTGCCGGCAGTTTATCGGGGATCTCTGGCTACACCTTC.

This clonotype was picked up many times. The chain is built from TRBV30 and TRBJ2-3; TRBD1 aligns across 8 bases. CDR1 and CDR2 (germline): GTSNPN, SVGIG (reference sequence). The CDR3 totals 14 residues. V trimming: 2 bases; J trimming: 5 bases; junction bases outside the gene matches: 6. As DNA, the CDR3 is TGTGCCTGGAGTCCAGGGGACAGGATAGATACGCAGTATTTT. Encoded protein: CAWSPGDRIDTQYF. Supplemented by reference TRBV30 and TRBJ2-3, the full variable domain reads SQTIHQWPATLVQPVGSPLSLECTVEGTSNPNLYWYRQAAGRGLQLLFYSVGIGQISSEVPQNLSASRPQDRQFILSSKKLLLSDSGFYLCAWSPGDRIDTQYFGPGTRLTVL.

This CDR3 is CASSENSGRVTDTQYF. Here the CDR3 DNA reads TGTGCCAGCAGTGAGAATAGCGGGAGGGTCACAGATACGCAGTATTTT. The rearrangement joins TRBV6-1 to TRBJ2-3; TRBD2 matches at 11 bases. V gave up 3 bases and J gave up 2 bases; unmatched junction bases: 4. Per germline, CDR1 MNHNS and CDR2 SASEGT. CDR3 size: 16 residues.

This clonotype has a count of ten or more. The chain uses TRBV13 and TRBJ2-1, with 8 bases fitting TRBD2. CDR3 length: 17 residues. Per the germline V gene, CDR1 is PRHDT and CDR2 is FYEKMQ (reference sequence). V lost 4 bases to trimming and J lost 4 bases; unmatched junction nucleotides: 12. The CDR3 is CASSSYWGSGTYNEQFF. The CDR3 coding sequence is TGTGCCAGCAGCTCCTATTGGGGTAGCGGGACGTACAATGAGCAGTTCTTC.

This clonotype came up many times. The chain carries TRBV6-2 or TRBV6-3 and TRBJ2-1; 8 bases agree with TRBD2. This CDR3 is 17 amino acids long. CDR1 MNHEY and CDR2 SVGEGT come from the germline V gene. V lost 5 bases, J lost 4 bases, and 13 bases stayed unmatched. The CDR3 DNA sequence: TGTGCCAGCAGTCGCCGTGGGGGCGGGAGGCTTTACAATGAGCAGTTCTTC. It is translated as CASSRRGGGRLYNEQFF.

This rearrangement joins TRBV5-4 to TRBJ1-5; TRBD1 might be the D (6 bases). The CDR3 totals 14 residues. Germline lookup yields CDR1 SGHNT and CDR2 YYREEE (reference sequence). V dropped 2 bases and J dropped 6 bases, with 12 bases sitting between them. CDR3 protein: CASSLQGVGQPQHF. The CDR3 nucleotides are TGTGCCAGCAGCTTACAGGGAGTTGGTCAGCCCCAGCATTTT.

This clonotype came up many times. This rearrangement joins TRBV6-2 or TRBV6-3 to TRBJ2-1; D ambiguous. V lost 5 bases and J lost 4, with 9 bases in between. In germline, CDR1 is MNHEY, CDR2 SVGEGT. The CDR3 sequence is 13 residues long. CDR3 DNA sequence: TGTGCCAGCAGTGAAACGGAGTACAATGAGCAGTTCTTC. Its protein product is CASSETEYNEQFF.

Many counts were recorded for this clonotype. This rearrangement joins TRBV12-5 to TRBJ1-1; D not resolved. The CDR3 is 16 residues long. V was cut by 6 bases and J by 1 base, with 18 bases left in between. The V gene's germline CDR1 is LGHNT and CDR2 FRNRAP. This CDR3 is CASGWAVAESNTEAFF. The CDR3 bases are TGTGCTAGTGGCTGGGCGGTGGCGGAATCGAACACTGAAGCTTTCTTT.

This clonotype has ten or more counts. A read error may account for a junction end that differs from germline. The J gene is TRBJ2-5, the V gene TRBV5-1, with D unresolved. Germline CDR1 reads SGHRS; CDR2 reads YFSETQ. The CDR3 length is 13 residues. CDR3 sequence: CASSLERSPPQDF. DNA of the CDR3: TGCGCCAGCAGCTTGGAACGCTCCCCCCCGCAGGACTTC.

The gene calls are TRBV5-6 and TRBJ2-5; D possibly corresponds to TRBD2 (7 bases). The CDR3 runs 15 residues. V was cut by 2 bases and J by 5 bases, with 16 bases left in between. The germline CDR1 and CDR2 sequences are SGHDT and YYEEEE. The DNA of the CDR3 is TGTGCCAGCAGCTTTAACCAGGGGCGGGGGGAGACCCAGTACTTC. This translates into CASSFNQGRGETQYF.

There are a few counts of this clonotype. In nucleotides, the CDR3 is TGTGCCTGGAGTGTACTTGGGGGGGCGAGTGATGGCTACACCTTC. Its translation is CAWSVLGGASDGYTF. The chain uses TRBV30 and TRBJ1-2, with a weak D call TRBD1 (6 bases). CDR1 GTSNPN and CDR2 SVGIG come from the germline V gene (reference sequence). V was shortened by 0 bases and J by 6 bases, with 17 bases between the two germline ends. The CDR3 has 15 residues. Filled out from reference TRBV30 and TRBJ1-2, the complete variable domain reads SQTIHQWPATLVQPVGSPLSLECTVEGTSNPNLYWYRQAAGRGLQLLFYSVGIGQISSEVPQNLSASRPQDRQFILSSKKLLLSDSGFYLCAWSVLGGASDGYTFGSGTRLTVV.

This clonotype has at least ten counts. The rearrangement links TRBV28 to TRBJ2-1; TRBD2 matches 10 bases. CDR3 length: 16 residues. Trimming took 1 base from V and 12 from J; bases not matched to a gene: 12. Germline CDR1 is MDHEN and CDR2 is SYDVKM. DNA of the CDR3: TGTGCCAGCAGTTTATCCGCGGCTAGCGGGGGACAAGGGCAGTTCTTC. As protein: CASSLSAASGGQGQFF.

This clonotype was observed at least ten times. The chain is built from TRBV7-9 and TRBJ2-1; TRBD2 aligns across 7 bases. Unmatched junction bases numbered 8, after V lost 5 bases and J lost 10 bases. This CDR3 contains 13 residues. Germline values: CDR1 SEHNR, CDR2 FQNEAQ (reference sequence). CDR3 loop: CASSDTAGAEQFF. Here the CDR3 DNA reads TGTGCCAGCAGCGATACGGCGGGAGCCGAGCAGTTCTTC. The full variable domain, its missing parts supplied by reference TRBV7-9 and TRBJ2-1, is DTGVSQNPRHKITKRGQNVTFRCDPISEHNRLYWYRQTLGQGPEFLTYFQNEAQLEKSRLLSDRFSAERPKGSFSTLEIQRTEQGDSAMYLCASSDTAGAEQFFGPGTRLTVL.

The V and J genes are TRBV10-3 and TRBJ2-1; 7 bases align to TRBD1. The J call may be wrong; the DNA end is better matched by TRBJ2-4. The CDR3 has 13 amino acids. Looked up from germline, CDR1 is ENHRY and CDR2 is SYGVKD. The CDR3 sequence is CAISLTGDNIQYF. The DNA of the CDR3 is TGTGCCATCAGTCTTACAGGGGATAACATTCAGTACTTC.

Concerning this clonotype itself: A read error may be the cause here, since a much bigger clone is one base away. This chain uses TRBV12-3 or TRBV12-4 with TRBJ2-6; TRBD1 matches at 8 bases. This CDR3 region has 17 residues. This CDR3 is CASSYGDRGSGANILTF. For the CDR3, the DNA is TGTGCCAGCAGTTATGGCGACAGGGGATCTGGGGCCAACATCCTGACTTTC.

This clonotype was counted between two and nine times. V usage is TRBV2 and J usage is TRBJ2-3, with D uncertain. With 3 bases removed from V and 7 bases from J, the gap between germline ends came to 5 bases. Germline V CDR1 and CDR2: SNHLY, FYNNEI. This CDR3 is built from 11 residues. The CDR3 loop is CASSERNTQYF. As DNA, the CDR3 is TGTGCCAGCAGTGAGAGAAATACGCAGTATTTT.

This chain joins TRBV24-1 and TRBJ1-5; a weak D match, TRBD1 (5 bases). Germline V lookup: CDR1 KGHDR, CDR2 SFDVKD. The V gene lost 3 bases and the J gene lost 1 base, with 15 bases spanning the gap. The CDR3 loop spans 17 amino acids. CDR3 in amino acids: CATSDGLLRDSNQPQHF. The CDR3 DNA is TGTGCCACCAGTGATGGATTACTCCGGGACAGCAATCAGCCCCAGCATTTT.

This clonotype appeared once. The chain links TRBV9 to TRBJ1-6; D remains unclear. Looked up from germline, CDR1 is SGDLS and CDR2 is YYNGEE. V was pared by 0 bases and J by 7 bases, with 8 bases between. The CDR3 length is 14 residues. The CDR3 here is CASSVEGENSPLHF. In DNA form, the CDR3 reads TGTGCCAGCAGCGTAGAGGGAGAGAATTCACCCCTCCACTTT.

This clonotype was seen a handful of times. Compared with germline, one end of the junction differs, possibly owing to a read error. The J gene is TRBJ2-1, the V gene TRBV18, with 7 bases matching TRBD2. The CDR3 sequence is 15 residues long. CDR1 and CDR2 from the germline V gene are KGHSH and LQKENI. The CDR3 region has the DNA TGTGCCAGCTCATCAAGTAGCGGGCCCTACAATGGGCAGTTCTTC. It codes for CASSSSSGPYNGQFF.

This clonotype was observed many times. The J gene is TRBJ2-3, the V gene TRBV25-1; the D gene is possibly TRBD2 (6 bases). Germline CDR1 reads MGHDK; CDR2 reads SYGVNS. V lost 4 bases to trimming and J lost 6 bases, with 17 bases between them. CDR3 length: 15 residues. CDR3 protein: CASSASRDFGDTQYF. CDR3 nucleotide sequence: TGTGCCAGCAGTGCATCCCGGGACTTCGGCGATACGCAGTATTTT.

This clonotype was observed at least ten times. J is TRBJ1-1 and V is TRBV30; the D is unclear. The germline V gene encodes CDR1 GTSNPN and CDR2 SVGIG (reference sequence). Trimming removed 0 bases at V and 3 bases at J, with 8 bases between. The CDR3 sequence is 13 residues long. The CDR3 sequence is CAWSVSEHTEAFF. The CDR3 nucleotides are TGTGCCTGGAGTGTTTCAGAACACACTGAAGCTTTCTTT.

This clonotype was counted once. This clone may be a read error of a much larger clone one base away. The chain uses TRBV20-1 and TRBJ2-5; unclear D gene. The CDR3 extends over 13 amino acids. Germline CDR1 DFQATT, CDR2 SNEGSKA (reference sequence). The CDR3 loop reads CGARALYQETQYF. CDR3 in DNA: TGCGGTGCTAGAGCCTTGTACCAAGAGACCCAGTACTTC.

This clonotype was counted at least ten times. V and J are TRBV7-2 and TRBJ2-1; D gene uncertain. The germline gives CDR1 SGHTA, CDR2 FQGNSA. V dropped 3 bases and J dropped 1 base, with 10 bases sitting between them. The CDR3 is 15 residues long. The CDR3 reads CASSLSRLSYNEQFF. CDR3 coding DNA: TGTGCCAGCAGCTTGTCGAGGTTATCCTACAATGAGCAGTTCTTC. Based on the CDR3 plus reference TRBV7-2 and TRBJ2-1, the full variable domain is GAGVSQSPSNKVTEKGKDVELRCDPISGHTALYWYRQSLGQGLEFLIYFQGNSAPDKSGLPSDRFSAERTGGSVSTLTIQRTQQEDSAVYLCASSLSRLSYNEQFFGPGTRLTVL.

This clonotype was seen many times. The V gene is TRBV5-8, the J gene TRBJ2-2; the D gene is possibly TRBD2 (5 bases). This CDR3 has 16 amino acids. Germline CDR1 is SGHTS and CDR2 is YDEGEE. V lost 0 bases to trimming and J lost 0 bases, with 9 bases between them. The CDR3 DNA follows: TGTGCCAGCAGCTTGGTCAGGACTTCGAACACCGGGGAGCTGTTTTTT. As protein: CASSLVRTSNTGELFF.

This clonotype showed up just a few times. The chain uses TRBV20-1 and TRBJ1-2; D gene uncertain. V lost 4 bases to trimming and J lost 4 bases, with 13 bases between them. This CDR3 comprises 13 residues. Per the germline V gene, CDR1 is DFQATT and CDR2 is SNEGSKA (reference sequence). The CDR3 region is CSANVERSYGYTF. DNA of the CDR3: TGCAGTGCTAACGTGGAGAGATCCTATGGCTACACCTTC.